A selection of T cell receptor beta chains follows, all from one sample in a study of vaccination effects on CD4 cells after COVID-19. The protocol was immunoSEQ multiplex PCR, while the TCRdb copy is restricted to in-frame clones and leaves out a portion. The data contain 45,000 to 60,000 clones, roughly 80% of them singletons. No antigens are known for them. The specimen comprised CD4+ T cells from PBMCs cultured without peptide, sampled before COVID-19 vaccination. The receptor source for this set is a human donor who received a COVID-19 vaccine. Each CDR3 is given with its conserved first and last residue. The D gene is left open where the match is weak. Expanded clones get a size class; other rows say once, few or many, or leave the size out.

j_call d_call v_call clone_size cdr3_aa cdr3_nt
TRBJ1-3 - TRBV7-9 few CASSFTGPSSGNTIYF TGTGCCAGCAGCTTTACAGGTCCTTCCTCTGGAAACACCATATATTTT
TRBJ1-6 TRBD1 TRBV19 once CASQDRVGSPLHF TGTGCCAGCCAAGACAGGGTTGGATCACCCCTCCACTTT
TRBJ1-3 - TRBV18 few CASSPTAGAGNSGNTIYF TGTGCCAGCTCACCGACGGCGGGAGCAGGGAACTCTGGAAACACCATATATTTT
TRBJ2-1 - TRBV10-2 once CASRDNYNEQFF TGCGCCAGCCGGGACAACTACAATGAGCAGTTCTTC
TRBJ1-2 - TRBV28 - CASRGYIGPLTPTGYTF TGTGCCAGCAGGGGGTACATCGGCCCTTTAACCCCTACCGGCTACACCTTC
TRBJ1-6 - TRBV6-1 - CASSEGPPDSPLHF TGTGCCAGCAGTGAAGGTCCGCCGGATTCACCCCTCCACTTT
TRBJ2-2 - TRBV7-3 - CASSPGPGKASNTGELFF TGTGCCAGCAGCCCAGGTCCGGGAAAAGCTTCCAACACCGGGGAGCTGTTTTTT
TRBJ2-1 TRBD2 TRBV5-1 - CASSLERSGGPPVDEQFF TGCGCCAGCAGCTTGGAAAGAAGCGGGGGGCCTCCCGTAGATGAGCAGTTCTTC
TRBJ2-4 - TRBV10-3 - CAISERGSTKNIQYF TGTGCCATCAGTGAGCGGGGGTCTACCAAAAACATTCAGTACTTC
TRBJ2-3 - TRBV27 once CASSSFAESTDTQYF TGTGCCAGCAGTTCGTTCGCGGAAAGCACAGATACGCAGTATTTT
TRBJ2-1 TRBD1 TRBV5-5 - CASNRVIGTGSYNEQFF TGTGCCAGCAACCGAGTTATAGGGACAGGGTCCTACAATGAGCAGTTCTTC
TRBJ2-6 - TRBV9 - CASSVALSSGANVLTF TGTGCCAGCAGCGTAGCTCTGTCCTCTGGGGCCAACGTCCTGACTTTC
TRBJ1-4 - TRBV30 - CAWSVILNEKLFF TGTGCCTGGAGTGTTATCCTTAATGAAAAACTGTTTTTT
TRBJ1-1 - TRBV19 - CASSPYQGYTEAFF TGTGCCAGTAGTCCGTACCAAGGTTACACTGAAGCTTTCTTT
TRBJ2-5 - TRBV7-2 - CASSLDRETQYF TGTGCCAGCAGCTTAGACCGGGAGACCCAGTACTTC
TRBJ1-2 - TRBV29-1 - CSGIYRLGYTF TGCAGCGGGATCTATCGCCTTGGCTACACCTTC